The entry that follows covers one TCR beta chain sequence. Its antigen is unidentified. The sample comes from a study of OX40 agonist ivuxolimab in advanced cancers. Study-wide background: Around 40% of patients had received prior checkpoint inhibitor therapy. Partial responses were achieved by three patients, one with hepatocellular carcinoma and two with cutaneous melanoma. Study observations and caveats: Dosing at 0.1 to 3.0 mg/kg was accompanied by clonal expansion of CD4+ and CD8+ blood T cells by week 6.

Cycle 7 day 1, cycle 4 day 1, and baseline were the timepoints at which blood was sampled. Using immunoSEQ multiplex PCR, the repertoire was profiled, and TCRdb retains in-frame clones only, with some absent. Of 62,000 or so clones in the sample, 70% to 90% were seen once. Germline loops: CDR1 MNHNY, CDR2 SVGAGI (reference sequence). The CDR3 length is 11 residues. Trimming shortened V by 5 bases and J by 8 bases, and 7 bases separated the two germline ends. This receptor was taken from an adult with an advanced solid tumor such as melanoma, head and neck, liver or kidney cancer. J is TRBJ1-3 and V is TRBV6-6; D is unclear. Sequencing used CD4+ or CD8+ T cells sorted from blood, obtained in a trial of the OX40 agonist ivuxolimab. The CDR3 reads CASSPADTIYF. CDR3 DNA: TGTGCCAGCAGTCCGGCGGACACCATATATTTT.